The clone carrying this T cell receptor (beta chain) has a single count. This record belongs to a study of technical replicates of blood from a handful of donors. Repertoires were generated with immunoSEQ multiplex PCR, while TCRdb's copy carries only in-frame clones and drops some. The sample lists tens of thousands of clones, roughly 92% occurring once. The CDR3 contains 17 residues. Per the germline V gene, CDR1 is LGHNA and CDR2 is YSLEER. J gave up 0 bases and V 1 base, and 4 bases lay outside the gene matches. The chain recombines TRBV4-3 with TRBJ2-5; 11 bases fit TRBD2. The sequence was obtained from a human donor in good health. The sequencing sample was made of T cells isolated from PBMCs. As DNA, the CDR3 is TGCGCCAGCAGCCAAGGGACTAGCGGGCGGTACCAAGAGACCCAGTACTTC. Protein: CASSQGTSGRYQETQYF.